Reported below is one T cell receptor (beta chain). Its specific antigen is unknown. No much larger clone is present one base from it, and per-base qualities are unavailable. The data belong to a study of shared clonotypes between healthy human individuals (dated by TCRdb to between 2020 and 2021). Background on the whole study: The cohort included a few men and two women between 18 and 49 years of age. Each donor's leukapheresis produced roughly between roughly 0.85 and 10 billion PBMCs. To estimate repertoire size and how much clonotypes are shared between individuals, the study performed deep sequencing of blood TCR repertoires from five healthy adults. Different laboratories and diverse techniques were used to prepare libraries and sequence TCR repertoires, to increase sequencing depth and limit assay-specific biases. For each donor, three plates each were used for CD4 naive and CD4 memory, two plates were used for CD8 naive, and one plate was used for CD8 memory.

Using the deep immunoSEQ assay, multiplex PCR amplified TCR CDR3 regions from genomic DNA. Extracted genomic DNA from each cell subset was distributed evenly across all wells of several immunoSEQ 96-well plates, and each plate was treated as a replicate. For sorted subsets, each replicate PCR was loaded with approximately 190 ng genomic DNA, equivalent to 25,000 to 35,000 T cell genomes. Purified libraries were quantified with a Qubit 3.0 fluorometer, sized on a Bioanalyzer 2100, and re-quantified with the KAPA Library Quantification kit. A separate single-read 150-cycle Illumina NextSeq 550 flow cell was used to sequence each immunoSEQ 96-well plate. In the original analysis: Because the immunoSEQ output held only junctional sequences and lacked quality scores, the filtering could not match the filtering applied to full-length reads. To assign V/J genes and CDR3, sequences were annotated using PyIR, a Python wrapper for IgBLAST v1.9, with IMGT germline references. Reads were filtered out if the reads had weak V/J assignments (E-value above 1e-6), no CDR3, stop codons, out-of-frame junctions, or ambiguous translated residues. A V3J clonotype was defined by an identical inferred V gene, J gene, and CDR3 amino acid sequence. Percentage overlap between repertoires was computed as shared unique clonotypes divided by the size of the smaller repertoire. Three approaches were used to assess repertoire richness: RTK rarefaction, the Chao1 estimator, and Recon v2.1 estimates of unobserved clonotypes. OLGA was used to compute generation probabilities for all TCRbeta clonotypes that the gDNA method yielded from a handful of donors. TCRdb took over this immuneACCESS table, retaining in-frame rearrangements with V and J assigned. Such tables are incomplete; in checked studies, under half of the missing clones stem from an unresolved V gene, and the remainder is unexplained. D and trimming come from the DNA, and the V and J calls and clone size come from that table. In all, the sample holds approximately 2.4 million clones, and approximately 94% of those were seen once. Roughly 0.13% of the sample lies in the top ten.

Study-wide conclusions, independent of this receptor: Sampling was restricted to blood, and TCR repertoires in tissues likely differ from the TCR repertoires found in blood. Pairwise subsampling indicated that sequencing depth was expected to affect the degree of clonotype sharing among donors. Because the study included a small number of donors, the genetic and exposure-history diversity represented was limited. When a handful of donors were compared, the shared fraction of clonotypes was roughly 5% for naive CD4, 3.5% for naive CD8, about 2.4% for memory CD4, and roughly 0.4% for memory CD8. Compared with non-shared clonotypes, clonotypes shared by all four sorted-subset donors had higher generation probabilities. Even with the large sequencing depth, rarefaction of the sorted-subset datasets indicated that sequencing was incomplete. Estimated clonotype richness was generally larger for naive than for memory subsets.

The donors were healthy, HIV-negative adults with no recently reported acute infections or vaccinations. All donors were Caucasian adults living in Nashville, Tennessee, USA. CD4+ T cells were enriched by magnetic negative selection, after which naive cells were positively selected on CD45RA and the negative fraction was taken as the memory subset. After blood collection by leukapheresis, PBMCs were isolated using Ficoll-Histopaque density gradient centrifugation and then cryopreserved in the vapor phase of liquid nitrogen. Analytical flow cytometry was used to check the purity and quantity of each magnetically sorted T cell population. Genomic DNA was isolated from every sorted fraction and measured by UV absorbance on a Nanodrop 2000c. V is pared back by 1 base and J by 6 bases, with 7 bases lying between the germline termini. The CDR3 measures 13 amino acids from cysteine to phenylalanine. The read is trimmed to its CDR3 DNA, 39 bases read in frame from base 1. From a lookup of the germline V gene, CDR1 and CDR2 are SGHVS and FQNEAQ.

This sequence was found in a man between 18 and 29 years old in good health. Sequenced sample: naive CD4+ T cells sorted from blood. The cell subset or site label for this specimen denotes: CD45RA+ positively selected. The chain is encoded by TRBV7-8 joined to TRBJ2-4; no D segment can be confidently identified. The CDR3 is CASSLVWGNIQYF. The DNA sequence is given as TGTGCCAGCAGCTTAGTATGGGGAAACATTCAGTACTTC.